Described below is a single T cell receptor beta chain sequence and its context. Profiling relied on immunoSEQ multiplex PCR, and the TCRdb table lists in-frame clones only, not all of them. The sample records about 88,000 clones, approximately 87% being singletons. This record comes from a study of OX40 agonist ivuxolimab in advanced cancers. Per germline, CDR1 MNHNS and CDR2 SASEGT. This CDR3 contains 13 residues. V lost 4 bases and J lost 6, with 13 bases in between. This chain uses TRBV6-1 with TRBJ2-7; perhaps TRBD1 as D (5 bases). The sample here was CD4+ or CD8+ T cells sorted from blood, taken in a trial of the OX40 agonist ivuxolimab. This sequence was found in an adult with an advanced solid tumor such as melanoma, head and neck, liver or kidney cancer. The CDR3 sequence is CASSAVAGPEQYF. CDR3 bases: TGTGCCAGCAGTGCAGTGGCAGGGCCCGAGCAGTACTTC.